This TCR beta chain was obtained from a study of shared clonotypes between healthy human individuals. Original data processing: There were no quality scores in the junction-only immunoSEQ sequences, so filtering differed. Measured with immunoSEQ multiplex PCR; TCRdb has only the in-frame clones, and not every one. The DNA was the basis for D and trimming; V, J and clone size are from that table. The profile shows 330,000 or so clones, 74% of them singletons. Germline CDR1 and CDR2: MNHEY and SMNVEV (reference sequence). This CDR3 comprises 13 residues. V was clipped by 4 bases and J by 6 bases, with 13 bases between them. A few counts support this clone.

The chain is built from TRBV27 and TRBJ2-7; perhaps TRBD2 as D (5 bases). Material: memory CD4+ T cells sorted from blood. This sample's subset: CD45RA-negative fraction. The source is a man younger than 45 in good health. The CDR3 is CASSWRTVSEQYF. Here the CDR3 DNA reads TGTGCCAGCAGTTGGAGGACGGTCAGCGAGCAGTACTTC.